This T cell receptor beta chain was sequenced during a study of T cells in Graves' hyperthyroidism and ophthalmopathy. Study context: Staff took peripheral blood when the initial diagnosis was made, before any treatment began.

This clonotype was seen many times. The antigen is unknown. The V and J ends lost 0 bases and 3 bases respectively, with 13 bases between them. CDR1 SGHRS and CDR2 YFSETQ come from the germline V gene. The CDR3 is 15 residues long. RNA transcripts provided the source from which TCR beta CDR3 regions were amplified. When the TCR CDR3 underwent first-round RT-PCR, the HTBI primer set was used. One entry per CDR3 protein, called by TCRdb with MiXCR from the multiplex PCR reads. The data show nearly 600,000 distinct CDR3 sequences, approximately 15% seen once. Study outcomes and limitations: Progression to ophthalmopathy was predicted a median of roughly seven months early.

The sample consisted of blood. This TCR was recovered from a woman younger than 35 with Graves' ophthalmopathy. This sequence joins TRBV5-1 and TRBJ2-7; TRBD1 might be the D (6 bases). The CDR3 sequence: CASSLVDRTYYEQYF. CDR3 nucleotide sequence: TGCGCCAGCAGCTTGGTGGACAGAACCTACTACGAGCAGTACTTC.